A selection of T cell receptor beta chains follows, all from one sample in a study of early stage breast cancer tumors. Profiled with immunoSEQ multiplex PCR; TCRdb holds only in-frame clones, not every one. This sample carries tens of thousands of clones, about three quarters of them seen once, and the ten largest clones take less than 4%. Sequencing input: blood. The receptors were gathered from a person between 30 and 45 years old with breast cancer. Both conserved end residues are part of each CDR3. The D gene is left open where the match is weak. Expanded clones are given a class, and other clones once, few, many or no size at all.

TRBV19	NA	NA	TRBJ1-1	TGTGCCAGTAGTACGGGAGGGAGGCACACTGAAGCTTTCTTT	CASSTGGRHTEAFF
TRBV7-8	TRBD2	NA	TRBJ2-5	TGTGCCAGCAGCTTCTCCCCCCTAGCGGGATGGGAGACCCAGTACTTC	CASSFSPLAGWETQYF
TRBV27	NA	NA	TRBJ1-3	TGTGCCAGCGGTGAAGGTGGCGCTGACACCATATATTTT	CASGEGGADTIYF
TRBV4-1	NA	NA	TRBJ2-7	TGCGCCAGCAGCCAAGATCAGACGGGATCCTACGAGCAGTACTTC	CASSQDQTGSYEQYF
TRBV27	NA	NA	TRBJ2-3	TGTGCCAGCAGTAGATTCGGGAGCGGTGGGGCAGATACGCAGTATTTT	CASSRFGSGGADTQYF
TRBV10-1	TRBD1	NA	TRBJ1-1	TGCGCCAGCAGTGGTGGACAGGGGAGACCCAGCACTGAAGCTTTCTTT	CASSGGQGRPSTEAFF
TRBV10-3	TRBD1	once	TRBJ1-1	TGTGCCATCAGTGAGCGCCAGGGGGGGACTGAAGCTTTCTTT	CAISERQGGTEAFF
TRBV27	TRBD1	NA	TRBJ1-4	TGTGCCAGCAAAAACTACGGGACAGGGGTTAGGCGCACTAATGAAAAACTGTTTTTT	CASKNYGTGVRRTNEKLFF
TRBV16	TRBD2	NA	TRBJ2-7	TGTGCCAGCAGCCAATATGCTAGCGGGACCTACGAGCAGTACTTC	CASSQYASGTYEQYF
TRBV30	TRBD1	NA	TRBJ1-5	TGTGCCTGGAGTGTACGACAGGGTTGGCAGCCCCAGCATTTT	CAWSVRQGWQPQHF
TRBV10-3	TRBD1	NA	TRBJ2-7	TGTGCCACCGAAACAGGGGGTAAGAGCGAGCAGTACTTC	CATETGGKSEQYF
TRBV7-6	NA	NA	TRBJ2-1	TGTGCCAGCAGCTTAGTAGGGCAGGGTGGGCATGAGCAGTTCTTC	CASSLVGQGGHEQFF
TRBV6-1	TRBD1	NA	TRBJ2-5	TGTGCCAGCAGTGGACAGGGGCGAGAGACCCAGTACTTC	CASSGQGRETQYF
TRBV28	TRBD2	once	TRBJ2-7	TGTGCCAGCAGTGAATCCGGGACTAGTCGCCACGAGCAGTACTTC	CASSESGTSRHEQYF
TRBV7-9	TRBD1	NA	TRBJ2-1	TGTGCCAGCAGCTTGGGACAGGTACCAAATGAGCAGTTCTTC	CASSLGQVPNEQFF
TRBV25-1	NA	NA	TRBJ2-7	TGTGCCAGCAGTGAATCCCACAGGGCCTACGAGCAGTACTTC	CASSESHRAYEQYF
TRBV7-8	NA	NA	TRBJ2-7	TGTGCCAGCAGCCGAGAGACAGCGAACTACGAGCAGTACTTC	CASSRETANYEQYF
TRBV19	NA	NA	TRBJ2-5	TGTGCCAGTAGTAGTACGAGCTTCCAAGAGACCCAGTACTTC	CASSSTSFQETQYF
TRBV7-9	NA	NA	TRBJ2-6	TGTGCCAGCAGCTCCCCGGCGGGGTCTGGGGCCAACGTCCTGACTTTC	CASSSPAGSGANVLTF
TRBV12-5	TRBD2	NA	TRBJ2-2	TGTGCTAGTGGGACGCGTGGGCTAGCGGGAGGGCCGAACACCGGGGAGCTGTTTTTT	CASGTRGLAGGPNTGELFF
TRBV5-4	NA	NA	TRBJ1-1	TGTGCCAGCAGCCCGCCTGGGGGGGTTAGAGCTGAAGCTTTCTTT	CASSPPGGVRAEAFF
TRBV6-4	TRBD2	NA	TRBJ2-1	TGTGCCAGCAGCCCCGGGACTAGCGGCAATGAGCAGTTCTTC	CASSPGTSGNEQFF
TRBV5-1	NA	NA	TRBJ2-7	TGCGCCAGCAGCCCCGATCACGGTAACTACGAGCAGTACTTC	CASSPDHGNYEQYF
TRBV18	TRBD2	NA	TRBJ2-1	TGTGCCAGCTCATCCGGGAGCGGGAGGGGTTCCTACAATGAGCAGTTCTTC	CASSSGSGRGSYNEQFF
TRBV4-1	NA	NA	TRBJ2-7	TGCGCCAGCAGCCATGCCTCCGGGACCGCATCCTACGAGCAGTACTTC	CASSHASGTASYEQYF
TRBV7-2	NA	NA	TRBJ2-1	TGTGCCAGCAGCTTAAGACGCCAAACCTACTCCTACAATGAGCAGTTCTTC	CASSLRRQTYSYNEQFF
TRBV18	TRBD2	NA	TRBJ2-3	TGTGCCAGCTCACGCTACGACTTACTAGCGGGGGGGAGCCCCTATTTT	CASSRYDLLAGGSPYF
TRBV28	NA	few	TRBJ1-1	TGTGCCAGCAGTTTGCAGGTGGGAGCCACTGAAGCTTTCTTT	CASSLQVGATEAFF
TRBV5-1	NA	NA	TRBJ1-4	TGCGCCAGCAGCTTGCAACAGGCTAATGAAAAACTGTTTTTT	CASSLQQANEKLFF
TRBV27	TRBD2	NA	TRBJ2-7	TGTGCCAGCAGTCGTGGACTAGCGGGACTTACAAACTACGAGCAGTACTTC	CASSRGLAGLTNYEQYF
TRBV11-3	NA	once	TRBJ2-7	TGTGCCAGCAGCTTAGCGGGAGCTGGCGAGCAGTACTTC	CASSLAGAGEQYF
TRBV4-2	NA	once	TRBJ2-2	TGTGCCAGCAGCCAACCGGGACTGGGGACCGGGGAGCTGTTTTTT	CASSQPGLGTGELFF
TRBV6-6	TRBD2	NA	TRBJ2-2	TGTGCCAGCATCCCGGTGGCTAGCGGGACCGGGGAGCTGTTTTTT	CASIPVASGTGELFF
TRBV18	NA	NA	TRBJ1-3	TGTGCCAGCTCACCAACCCTTCCGGGTGCTGGAAACACCATATATTTT	CASSPTLPGAGNTIYF
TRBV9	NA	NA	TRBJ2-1	TGTGCCAGCAGCGTAGAGCCCCGCCGGGACCCCTTACTCAATGAGCAGTTCTTC	CASSVEPRRDPLLNEQFF
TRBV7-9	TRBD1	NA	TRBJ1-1	TGTGCCGCGACAGGGGCAGGCACTGAAGCTTTCTTT	CAATGAGTEAFF
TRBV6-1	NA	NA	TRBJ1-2	TGTGCCAGCAGAACAACAGGGACGGATGGCTACACCTTC	CASRTTGTDGYTF
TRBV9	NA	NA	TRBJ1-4	TGTGCCAGCAGCGTCCGGGACGGGCACAATGAAAAACTGTTTTTT	CASSVRDGHNEKLFF
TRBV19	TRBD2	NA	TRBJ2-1	TGTGCCAGTAGGCCGAGACTAGCGGGAGTCAATGAGCAGTTCTTC	CASRPRLAGVNEQFF
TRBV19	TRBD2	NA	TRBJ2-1	TGTGCCAGTAGTGTAGCGGGAGGACCCTACAATGAGCAGTTCTTC	CASSVAGGPYNEQFF
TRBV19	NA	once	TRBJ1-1	TGTGCCAGTAGCAAATCGGGCTATGGGGTGAACACTGAAGCTTTCTTT	CASSKSGYGVNTEAFF
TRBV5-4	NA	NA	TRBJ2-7	TGTGCCAGCAGCTTACTAGGGAGCTCCTACGAGCAGTACTTC	CASSLLGSSYEQYF
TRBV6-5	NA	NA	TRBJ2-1	TGTGCCAGCAGTTACGGGGTCGGGAGTGGTAATGAGCAGTTCTTC	CASSYGVGSGNEQFF